These T cell receptor beta chains were read from a single sample in a study of blood T cell repertoires in COVID-19. TCRdb's table, derived via immunoSEQ multiplex PCR, lists solely in-frame clones and lacks some. The table includes roughly 190,000 clones, less than 90% detected once. Sequenced sample: peripheral blood. The receptor source for this set is a woman in her thirties or forties with acute or convalescent COVID-19. CDR3s leave out the opening cysteine and the closing phenylalanine or tryptophan.

v_gene: TRBV30; j_gene: TRBJ2-2; CDR3aa: AWGWGRGTGELF
v_gene: TRBV18; j_gene: TRBJ1-1; CDR3aa: ASSPATGMNTEAF
v_gene: TRBV5-1; j_gene: TRBJ1-1; CDR3aa: ASSLDGQGIEAF
v_gene: TRBV6-5; j_gene: TRBJ2-7; CDR3aa: ASSYSLQGYDYEQY
v_gene: TRBV7-8; j_gene: TRBJ2-7; CDR3aa: ASSSGLIIPYEQY
v_gene: TRBV27; j_gene: TRBJ1-2; CDR3aa: ASSTGTGGSNYGYT
v_gene: TRBV6-1; j_gene: TRBJ1-1; CDR3aa: ASSETGDYTEAF
v_gene: TRBV5-6; j_gene: TRBJ2-5; CDR3aa: ASSLGTALLLTQY
v_gene: TRBV28; j_gene: TRBJ1-5; CDR3aa: ASSSYSNQPQH
v_gene: TRBV18; j_gene: TRBJ2-7; CDR3aa: ASSPGGNYEQY
v_gene: TRBV6-2/TRBV6-3; j_gene: TRBJ1-5; CDR3aa: ASSAGARNQPQH
v_gene: TRBV7-9; j_gene: TRBJ1-4; CDR3aa: ASSSNRGRVEKLF
v_gene: TRBV12-3/TRBV12-4; j_gene: TRBJ1-6; CDR3aa: ASSLDGGSPLH
v_gene: TRBV6-5; j_gene: TRBJ2-7; CDR3aa: ASRPNQGSPYEQY
v_gene: TRBV2; j_gene: TRBJ2-7; CDR3aa: ASNSGGISSYEQY
v_gene: TRBV3-1/TRBV3-2; j_gene: TRBJ2-7; CDR3aa: ASSHGQGRPRGYEQY
v_gene: TRBV7-3; j_gene: TRBJ2-3; CDR3aa: ASSSRAGGPRDTQY
v_gene: TRBV29-1; j_gene: TRBJ2-1; CDR3aa: SAAKGGPPNEQF
v_gene: TRBV7-9; j_gene: TRBJ2-1; CDR3aa: ASSLWGGDEQF
v_gene: TRBV5-5; j_gene: TRBJ2-5; CDR3aa: ASSLDAGVETQY
v_gene: TRBV11-2; j_gene: TRBJ2-7; CDR3aa: ASSLVGGALS
v_gene: TRBV27; j_gene: TRBJ2-2; CDR3aa: ASSYRDGTGELF
v_gene: TRBV29-1; j_gene: TRBJ2-4; CDR3aa: SVERGAGIQY
v_gene: TRBV29-1; j_gene: TRBJ1-1; CDR3aa: SVTGTGTGNTEAF
v_gene: TRBV19; j_gene: TRBJ1-6; CDR3aa: ASSMEWDSNNSPLH
v_gene: TRBV27; j_gene: TRBJ2-7; CDR3aa: ASSLGLHSYEQY
v_gene: TRBV5-6; j_gene: TRBJ2-7; CDR3aa: ASSSGLALYEQY
v_gene: TRBV27; j_gene: TRBJ1-5; CDR3aa: ASSFGGEQPQH
v_gene: TRBV7-6; j_gene: TRBJ2-5; CDR3aa: ASSAGQGMGETQY
v_gene: TRBV3-1/TRBV3-2; j_gene: TRBJ1-1; CDR3aa: ASSQVRANEAF
v_gene: TRBV19; j_gene: TRBJ1-2; CDR3aa: ASSSRTGRLDGYT
v_gene: TRBV19; j_gene: TRBJ1-2; CDR3aa: ASSHPDRYGYT
v_gene: TRBV7-3; j_gene: TRBJ2-3; CDR3aa: ASSPGSIDTQY
v_gene: TRBV11-2; j_gene: TRBJ2-1; CDR3aa: ASSLGILAGVADEQF
v_gene: TRBV9; j_gene: TRBJ1-3; CDR3aa: ASSDLTGSGNTIY
v_gene: TRBV15; j_gene: TRBJ2-7; CDR3aa: ATSSRGGYRQY
v_gene: TRBV15; j_gene: TRBJ2-3; CDR3aa: ATSSVERLARTDTQY
v_gene: TRBV19; j_gene: TRBJ2-3; CDR3aa: ASSKGTTGTTDTQY